This TCR beta chain was recovered during a study of T cell repertoires in cytomegalovirus infection. On the study more broadly: Shared public TCR beta signatures pointed to both CMV infection and a matching HLA type. Study-wide results and limits: People with CMV and the relevant HLA were identified by cumulative public TCR beta family frequency.

CDR1 is MGHDK, CDR2 SYGVNS, per germline. Trimming shortened V by 2 bases and J by 7 bases, and 24 bases separated the two germline ends. The CDR3 is 18 amino acids. TCRdb analysed the reads with MiXCR anew, one entry per CDR3 protein. This sample carries about 180,000 distinct CDR3 sequences, 13% to 15% of them seen once, and the ten largest clones take 27%. This clonotype was seen a few times. The target antigen is unknown. Sample: PBMCs. The chain is built from TRBV25-1 and TRBJ2-1; weak D call: TRBD2 (5 bases). The clonotype was recovered from a human donor in good health (CMV status not recorded). Some clones in this sample may be carry-over from other donors' samples. As DNA, the CDR3 is TGTGCCAGCAGTGAACCTATCGGGAACCCAGAGCGAGGGAATGAGCAGTTCTTC. It yields the protein CASSEPIGNPERGNEQFF. Full variable domain (remainder filled in from reference TRBV25-1 and TRBJ2-1): EADIYQTPRYLVIGTGKKITLECSQTMGHDKMYWYQQDPGMELHLIHYSYGVNSTEKGDLSSESTVSRIRTEHFPLTLESARPSHTSQYLCASSEPIGNPERGNEQFFGPGTRLTVL.